The 27 T cell receptor beta chains listed next were all sequenced from one sample in a study of blood T cell repertoires in COVID-19. Clones were read by immunoSEQ multiplex PCR, and TCRdb kept only the in-frame ones, dropping some. The table has around 200,000 clones, approximately 86% seen once. Sequencing input: PBMCs or T cells enriched from blood (not recorded which). Source of these receptors: a woman aged 25 to 39 who had been exposed to COVID-19.

This clone was found once. The chain joins TRBV28 to TRBJ1-2; D unresolved. The V end was cut by 6 bases, the J end by 7 bases, with 12 bases between. This CDR3 has 12 residues. CDR1 and CDR2 from the germline V gene are MDHEN and SYDVKM. The CDR3 protein is CASSLLRGGYTF. CDR3 nucleotide sequence: TGTGCCAGCAGCCTCCTCCGGGGTGGCTACACCTTC.

A single count supports this clone. The chain couples TRBV4-1 to TRBJ2-7; weak D call: TRBD1 (6 bases). The V and J ends lost 0 bases and 3 bases respectively, with 9 bases between them. From germline, CDR1 is MGHRA and CDR2 YSYEKL. The CDR3 is 14 amino acids. The CDR3 protein is CASSQDRDNYEQYF. The CDR3 nucleotides are TGCGCCAGCAGCCAAGATCGGGACAACTACGAGCAGTACTTC.

The rearrangement uses TRBV5-1 and TRBJ2-3; TRBD2 matches 12 bases. Per germline, CDR1 SGHRS and CDR2 YFSETQ. The CDR3 is made up of 18 amino acids. The junction had 7 bases not matched to a gene; V was cut back by 0 bases and J by 2 bases. CDR3: CASSLELAGGRSTDTQYF. CDR3 in DNA: TGCGCCAGCAGCTTGGAGCTAGCGGGGGGGCGGTCCACAGATACGCAGTATTTT.

The chain couples TRBV29-1 to TRBJ2-3, with TRBD2 as a possible D gene (5 bases). The CDR3 is made up of 14 amino acids. Germline assignment: CDR1 SQVTM and CDR2 ANQGSEA. The germline V and J ends were trimmed by 1 base and 6 bases, with 14 bases remaining between them. As DNA, the CDR3 is TGCAGCGTTGAAGTGGTAACGGGGTGGGATACGCAGTATTTT. As protein: CSVEVVTGWDTQYF.

The V gene is TRBV6-6, the J gene TRBJ1-6; maybe TRBD1 (5 bases). This CDR3 has 13 amino acids. V was trimmed by 2 bases and J by 8 bases, leaving 7 bases between them. Per germline, CDR1 MNHNY and CDR2 SVGAGI (reference sequence). The CDR3: CASSYPGDSPLHF. The CDR3 coding sequence is TGTGCCAGCAGTTACCCGGGGGATTCACCCCTCCACTTT.

The genes are TRBV4-2 and TRBJ2-1; 10 nucleotides match TRBD2. Germline values: CDR1 LGHNA, CDR2 YNFKEQ. V dropped 0 bases and J dropped 2; count of bases not matched to a gene: 1. The CDR3 has 16 residues. This CDR3 is CASSQDGTSAYNEQFF. The CDR3 nucleotides read TGTGCCAGCAGCCAAGATGGGACTAGCGCCTACAATGAGCAGTTCTTC.

The chain links TRBV30 to TRBJ1-2; 8 bases match TRBD1. CDR1 GTSNPN and CDR2 SVGIG come from the germline V gene (reference sequence). This CDR3 contains 15 residues. The ends lost 1 base at V and 4 bases at J; junction bases unmatched: 8. CDR3 DNA sequence: TGTGCCTGGAGTGGGACAGGGTGGTTTTCCTATGGCTACACCTTC. As protein: CAWSGTGWFSYGYTF.

The chain recombines TRBV5-4 with TRBJ1-4; TRBD1 matches 9 bases. The CDR3 runs to 14 residues. Germline V gives CDR1 SGHNT, CDR2 YYREEE (reference sequence). Trimming took 4 bases from V and 6 from J; bases not matched to a gene: 4. CDR3: CASSPGTGYEKLFF. As DNA, the CDR3 is TGTGCCAGCAGCCCAGGGACAGGGTATGAAAAACTGTTTTTT.

The chain combines TRBV19 with TRBJ1-2, with no clear D. CDR1 and CDR2 (germline): LNHDA, SQIVND (reference sequence). Trimming removed 3 bases from V and 7 bases from J, with 15 bases in between. CDR3 length: 14 amino acids. The CDR3 DNA sequence: TGTGCCAGTAGTATGACACGTGCGCGGGGTGGCTACACCTTC. It codes for CASSMTRARGGYTF.

CDR3 nucleotides: TGTGCCAGCAGCGTAGATGCGTCCCGAGACGGGGGTTTTAACACCGGGGAGCTGTTTTTT. Encoded protein: CASSVDASRDGGFNTGELFF. V and J are TRBV9 and TRBJ2-2, with D tentatively TRBD2 (6 bases). V shed 0 bases and J shed 2 bases, with 23 bases lying between them. The V gene's germline CDR1 is SGDLS and CDR2 YYNGEE. This CDR3 is built from 20 residues.

The CDR3 DNA sequence: TGTGCCAGCAGTGAAACCCCGCCGAGCTCCTACGAGCAGTACTTC. Translation: CASSETPPSSYEQYF. This sequence joins TRBV2 and TRBJ2-7; no definite D call. Germline loops: CDR1 SNHLY, CDR2 FYNNEI. The germline V and J ends were trimmed by 2 bases and 0 bases, with 11 bases remaining between them. This CDR3 contains 15 residues.

The J gene is TRBJ1-2, the V gene TRBV18, with TRBD1 matching 7 bases. V shed 5 bases and J 6 bases; nucleotides not matched to a gene: 6. From germline, CDR1 is KGHSH and CDR2 LQKENI. The CDR3 is 13 amino acids. The CDR3 region has the DNA TGTGCCAGCTCAGGGACAGACGGGGATGGCTACACCTTC. Translating it yields CASSGTDGDGYTF.

V and J are TRBV9 and TRBJ2-2, with 10 bases matching TRBD2. Germline loops: CDR1 SGDLS, CDR2 YYNGEE. This CDR3 spans 15 amino acids. Trimming took 4 bases from V and 6 from J; bases not matched to a gene: 6. Written as DNA, the CDR3 is TGTGCCAGCAGCCGCCTAGCGGGGGTTCCCGGGGAGCTGTTTTTT. Translating gives CASSRLAGVPGELFF.

The chain carries TRBV11-2 and TRBJ2-1; maybe TRBD1 (6 bases). Germline CDR1 and CDR2: SGHAT and FQNNGV. V dropped 0 bases and J dropped 4 bases, with 10 bases sitting between them. This CDR3 has 15 residues. DNA for the CDR3: TGTGCCAGCAGCTTAGAGGGGGCCCGTTACAATGAGCAGTTCTTC. Translation: CASSLEGARYNEQFF.

This chain uses TRBV27 with TRBJ2-1, with D perhaps matching TRBD1 (6 bases). V lost 4 bases and J lost 10, with 8 bases in between. The length of the CDR3 is 11 residues. Germline loops: CDR1 MNHEY, CDR2 SMNVEV (reference sequence). This CDR3 reads CASSWGHEQFF. The CDR3 DNA reads TGTGCCAGCAGTTGGGGACACGAGCAGTTCTTC.

The chain combines TRBV5-6 with TRBJ1-6; maybe TRBD1 (6 bases). CDR1 and CDR2 (germline): SGHDT, YYEEEE. The CDR3 runs 17 residues. The germline V and J ends were trimmed by 4 bases and 0 bases, with 14 bases remaining between them. CDR3: CASSGGAASSYNSPLHF. CDR3 in DNA: TGTGCCAGCAGCGGGGGGGCTGCGAGCTCCTATAATTCACCCCTCCACTTT.

The V gene is TRBV5-4, the J gene TRBJ2-3; 8 bases are shared with TRBD1. CDR1 is SGHNT, CDR2 YYREEE, per germline (reference sequence). CDR3 length: 14 residues. With 2 bases clipped from V and 3 bases from J, the junction kept 2 bases outside the gene matches. Written as DNA, the CDR3 is TGTGCCAGCAGCTTTGACAGGGGAACAGATACGCAGTATTTT. Its protein is CASSFDRGTDTQYF. Drawing the rest from reference TRBV5-4 and TRBJ2-3, the complete variable domain is ETGVTQSPTHLIKTRGQQVTLRCSSQSGHNTVSWYQQALGQGPQFIFQYYREEENGRGNFPPRFSGLQFPNYSSELNVNALELDDSALYLCASSFDRGTDTQYFGPGTRLTVL.

The genes are TRBV2 and TRBJ2-2; TRBD1 aligns across 7 bases. CDR3 length: 15 amino acids. The germline CDR1 and CDR2 sequences are SNHLY and FYNNEI. Unmatched junction bases numbered 9, after V lost 11 bases and J lost 0 bases. The CDR3 DNA sequence: TGTGCCGGGGGTGGGACAGCCGCGAACACCGGGGAGCTGTTTTTT. Its protein is CAGGGTAANTGELFF.

The chain recombines TRBV19 with TRBJ2-7; TRBD1 aligns across 9 bases. Germline V lookup: CDR1 LNHDA, CDR2 SQIVND (reference sequence). V shed 1 base, J shed 5 bases, and the junction held 6 bases outside the gene matches. The CDR3 loop spans 15 amino acids. The DNA for the CDR3 is TGTGCCAGTAGTATAGTCGGACAGGGGACCCACGAGCAGTACTTC. Its translation is CASSIVGQGTHEQYF. Together with reference TRBV19 and TRBJ2-7, the CDR3 gives the full variable domain: DGGITQSPKYLFRKEGQNVTLSCEQNLNHDAMYWYRQDPGQGLRLIYYSQIVNDFQKGDIAEGYSVSREKKESFPLTVTSAQKNPTAFYLCASSIVGQGTHEQYFGPGTRLTVT.

This clone appeared once. The chain employs TRBV30 and TRBJ2-1; D call uncertain. The germline gives CDR1 GTSNPN, CDR2 SVGIG (reference sequence). The CDR3 consists of 12 residues. V was clipped by 3 bases and J by 4 bases, with 7 bases between them. The DNA for the CDR3 is TGTGCCTGGAGCCTCGTTTACAATGAGCAGTTCTTC. This gives the protein CAWSLVYNEQFF.

The chain joins TRBV19 to TRBJ1-4; D is possibly TRBD1 (5 bases). This CDR3 is built from 18 residues. Trimming shortened V by 4 bases and J by 4 bases, and 22 bases separated the two germline ends. The germline V gene encodes CDR1 LNHDA and CDR2 SQIVND (reference sequence). For the CDR3, the DNA is TGTGCCAGTAGTAGGGCCTTCCGGCTGGCAGGGAATAATGAAAAACTGTTTTTT. This translates into CASSRAFRLAGNNEKLFF.

The chain has TRBV6-4 and TRBJ2-3, with D perhaps TRBD1 (6 bases). This CDR3 is built from 15 residues. Trimming took 2 bases from V and 2 from J, leaving 11 bases between them. The V gene's germline CDR1 is MRHNA and CDR2 SNTAGT. CDR3 region: CASSDGQGPTDTQYF. In DNA, the CDR3 is TGTGCCAGCAGTGACGGGCAGGGGCCCACAGATACGCAGTATTTT.

Only one count was recorded for this clone. The chain combines TRBV5-1 with TRBJ1-4; 7 bases line up with TRBD1. Germline assignment: CDR1 SGHRS and CDR2 YFSETQ. The CDR3 is made up of 15 amino acids. V lost 4 bases to trimming and J lost 4 bases; unmatched junction nucleotides: 7. CDR3: CASSRLTGFNEKLFF. The CDR3 region has the DNA TGCGCCAGCAGCAGGCTGACAGGGTTTAATGAAAAACTGTTTTTT.

The chain combines TRBV13 with TRBJ1-2; 10 positions agree with TRBD1. V shed 4 bases, J shed 6 bases, and the junction held 5 bases outside the gene matches. Germline loops: CDR1 PRHDT, CDR2 FYEKMQ (reference sequence). The length of the CDR3 is 14 residues. CDR3 bases: TGTGCCAGCAGCTGGGGGACAGGGGATCATGGCTACACCTTC. It is translated as CASSWGTGDHGYTF.

The J gene is TRBJ2-3, the V gene TRBV3-1 (or the pseudogene TRBV3-2), with TRBD1 as a possible D gene (6 bases). Germline V CDR1 and CDR2: LGHDT, YNNKEL (reference sequence). V shed 4 bases and J shed 0 bases, with 14 bases lying between them. The CDR3 is 16 residues long. The CDR3 DNA is TGTGCCAGCAGCCCTTTGGGGGCGGGTAGCACAGATACGCAGTATTTT. Protein product: CASSPLGAGSTDTQYF.

V gene TRBV15 combines with J gene TRBJ2-7; the match to TRBD1 covers 8 bases. The CDR3 runs 16 residues. Trimming took 2 bases from V and 2 from J; bases not matched to a gene: 8. Germline V gene sequence: CDR1 LNHNV, CDR2 YYDKDF (reference sequence). CDR3 protein: CATSRSTGVTTYEQYF. The CDR3 DNA sequence: TGTGCCACCAGCAGATCGACAGGGGTGACAACCTACGAGCAGTACTTC.

The gene calls are TRBV27 and TRBJ2-5; a possible D gene is TRBD1 (5 bases). The CDR3 runs 15 residues. Germline CDR1 is MNHEY and CDR2 is SMNVEV (reference sequence). Between the trimmed V and J ends, which lost 3 bases and 4 bases, there was a span of 15 bases. The CDR3 is CASSLFQGRGETQYF. DNA for the CDR3: TGTGCCAGCAGTTTGTTCCAGGGTCGCGGAGAGACCCAGTACTTC.